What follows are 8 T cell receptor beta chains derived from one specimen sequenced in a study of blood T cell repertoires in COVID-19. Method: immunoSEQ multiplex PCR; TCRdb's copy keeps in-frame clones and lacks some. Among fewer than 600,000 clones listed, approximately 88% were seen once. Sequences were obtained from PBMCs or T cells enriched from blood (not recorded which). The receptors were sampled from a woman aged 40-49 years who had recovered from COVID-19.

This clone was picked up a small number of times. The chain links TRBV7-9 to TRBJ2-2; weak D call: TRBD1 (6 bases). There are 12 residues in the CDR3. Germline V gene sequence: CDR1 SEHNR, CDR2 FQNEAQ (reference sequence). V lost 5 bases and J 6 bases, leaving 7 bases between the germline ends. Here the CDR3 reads CASSQGPGELFF. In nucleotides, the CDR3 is TGTGCCAGCAGCCAGGGGCCCGGGGAGCTGTTTTTT.

The CDR3 nucleotides read TGCGCCAGCAGTGAGGGCCGGGAGGGCAATCAGCCCCAGCATTTT. The encoded protein is CASSEGREGNQPQHF. The rearrangement links TRBV10-2 to TRBJ1-5, with D unresolved. Deletions cut 2 bases from V and 2 bases from J, with 10 bases between. Germline V lookup: CDR1 WSHSY, CDR2 SAAADI. CDR3 size: 15 residues.

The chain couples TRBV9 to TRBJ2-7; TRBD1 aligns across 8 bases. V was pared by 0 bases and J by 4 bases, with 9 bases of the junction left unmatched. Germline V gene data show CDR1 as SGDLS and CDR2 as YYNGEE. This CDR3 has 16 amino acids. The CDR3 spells CASSVDGQGKGYEQYF. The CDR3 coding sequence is TGTGCCAGCAGCGTAGACGGACAGGGCAAGGGTTACGAGCAGTACTTC.

CDR3 protein: CASSQTGLSQDTQYF. The CDR3 nucleotides read TGTGCCAGCAGCCAAACCGGACTGAGCCAGGATACGCAGTATTTT. This chain links TRBV7-9 with TRBJ2-3, with D tentatively TRBD2 (5 bases). Germline V gives CDR1 SEHNR, CDR2 FQNEAQ (reference sequence). Trimming shortened V by 5 bases and J by 6 bases, and 18 bases separated the two germline ends. This CDR3 contains 15 residues.

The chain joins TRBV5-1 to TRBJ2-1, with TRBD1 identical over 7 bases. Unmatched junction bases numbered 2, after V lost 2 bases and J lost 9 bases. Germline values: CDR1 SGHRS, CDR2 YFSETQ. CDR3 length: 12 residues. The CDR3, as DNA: TGCGCCAGCAGCTTAGGGGGCCGTGAGCAGTTCTTC. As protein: CASSLGGREQFF.

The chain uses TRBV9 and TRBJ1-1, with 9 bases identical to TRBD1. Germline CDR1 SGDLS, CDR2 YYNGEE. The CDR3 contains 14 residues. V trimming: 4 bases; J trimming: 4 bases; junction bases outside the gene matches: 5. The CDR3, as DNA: TGTGCCAGCAGCCTCGGACAGGGGCTCACTGAAGCTTTCTTT. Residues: CASSLGQGLTEAFF.

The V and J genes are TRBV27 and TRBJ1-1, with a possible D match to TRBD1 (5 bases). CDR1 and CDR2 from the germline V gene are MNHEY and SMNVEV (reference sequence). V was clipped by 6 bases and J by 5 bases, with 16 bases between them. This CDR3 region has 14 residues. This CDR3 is CASRFSGGRTEAFF. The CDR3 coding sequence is TGTGCCAGCAGGTTTTCTGGGGGGAGGACTGAAGCTTTCTTT.

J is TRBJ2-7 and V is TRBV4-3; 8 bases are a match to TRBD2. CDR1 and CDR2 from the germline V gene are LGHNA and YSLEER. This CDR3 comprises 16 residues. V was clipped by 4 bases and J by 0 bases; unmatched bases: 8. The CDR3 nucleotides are TGCGCCAGCAGCCTCGGGGGCGGGAGGCCCTCCTACGAGCAGTACTTC. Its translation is CASSLGGGRPSYEQYF.